This TCR beta chain was sequenced for a study of T cell repertoires in cytomegalovirus infection. Whole-study context: Public TCR beta signatures were indicative of both CMV infection and a matching HLA type.

The CDR3 is 15 residues long. The germline V gene has CDR1 SEHNR and CDR2 FQNEAQ (reference sequence). J was trimmed by 4 bases and V by 7 bases; bases with no gene match: 8. Using its own MiXCR run on the reads, TCRdb lists one record per CDR3 protein. The sample includes nearly 650,000 distinct CDR3 sequences, about 24% seen only once; the top ten take 8%. Whole-study findings and limits: Cumulated frequencies of public TCR beta families served to identify carriers of CMV plus the relevant HLA. CMV-specific TCR beta clonotypes restricted by HLA-C dominated the ex vivo response.

This clonotype came up a few times. Its target is not known. Sequencing used CD8+ T cells from PBMCs. This clonotype originated in a human donor in good health (CMV status not recorded). Some clones in this sample may be carry-over from other donors' samples. This chain links TRBV7-9 with TRBJ2-5; 11 bases are a match to TRBD1. Here the CDR3 reads CASNHRTGGPETQYF. CDR3 bases: TGTGCCAGCAACCACAGGACAGGGGGCCCAGAGACCCAGTACTTC.